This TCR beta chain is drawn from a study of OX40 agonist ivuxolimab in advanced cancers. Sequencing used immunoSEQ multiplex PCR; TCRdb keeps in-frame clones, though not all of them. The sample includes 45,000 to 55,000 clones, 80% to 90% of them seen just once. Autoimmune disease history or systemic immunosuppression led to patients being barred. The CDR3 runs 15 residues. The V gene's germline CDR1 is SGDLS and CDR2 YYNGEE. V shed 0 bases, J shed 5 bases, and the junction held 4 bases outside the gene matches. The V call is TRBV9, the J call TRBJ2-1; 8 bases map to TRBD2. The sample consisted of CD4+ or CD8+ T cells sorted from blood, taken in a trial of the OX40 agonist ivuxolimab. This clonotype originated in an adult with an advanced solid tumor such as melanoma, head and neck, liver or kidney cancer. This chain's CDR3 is CASSVASGYNNEQFF. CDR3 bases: TGTGCCAGCAGCGTAGCTAGCGGGTATAACAATGAGCAGTTCTTC. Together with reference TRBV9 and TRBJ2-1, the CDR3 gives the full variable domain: DSGVTQTPKHLITATGQRVTLRCSPRSGDLSVYWYQQSLDQGLQFLIQYYNGEERAKGNILERFSAQQFPDLHSELNLSSLELGDSALYFCASSVASGYNNEQFFGPGTRLTVL.